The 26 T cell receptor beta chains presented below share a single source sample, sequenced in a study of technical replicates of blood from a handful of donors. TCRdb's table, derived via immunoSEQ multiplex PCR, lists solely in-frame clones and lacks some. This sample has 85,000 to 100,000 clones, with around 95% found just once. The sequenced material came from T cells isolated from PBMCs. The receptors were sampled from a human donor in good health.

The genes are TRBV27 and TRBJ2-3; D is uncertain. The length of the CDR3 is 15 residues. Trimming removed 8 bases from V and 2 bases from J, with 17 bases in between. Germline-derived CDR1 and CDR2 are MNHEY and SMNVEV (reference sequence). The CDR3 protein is CASALRNTNTDTQYF. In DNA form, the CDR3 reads TGTGCCAGCGCATTGCGGAACACGAACACAGATACGCAGTATTTT.

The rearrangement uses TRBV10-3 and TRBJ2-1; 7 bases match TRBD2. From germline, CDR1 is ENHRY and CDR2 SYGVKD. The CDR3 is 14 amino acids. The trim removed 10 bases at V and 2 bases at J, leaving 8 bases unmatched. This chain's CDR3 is CATGRLVTYNEQFF. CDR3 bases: TGTGCCACCGGGAGGCTAGTCACCTACAATGAGCAGTTCTTC.

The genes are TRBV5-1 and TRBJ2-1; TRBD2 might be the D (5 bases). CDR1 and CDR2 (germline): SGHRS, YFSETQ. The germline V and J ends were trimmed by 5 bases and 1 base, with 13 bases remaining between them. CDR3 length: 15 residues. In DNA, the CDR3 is TGCGCCAGCAGAAATGATAGAGGGTCCTACAATGAGCAGTTCTTC. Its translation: CASRNDRGSYNEQFF.

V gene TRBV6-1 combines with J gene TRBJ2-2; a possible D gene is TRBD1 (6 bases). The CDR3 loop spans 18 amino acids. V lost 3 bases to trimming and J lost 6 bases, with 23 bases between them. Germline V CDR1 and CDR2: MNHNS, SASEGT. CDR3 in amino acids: CASSEVTSYRAMAGELFF. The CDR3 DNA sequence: TGTGCCAGCAGTGAGGTGACTTCTTACAGGGCAATGGCCGGGGAGCTGTTTTTT.

The CDR3 coding sequence is TGCGCCAGCAGCCCCTACCCCTCGACAGGGCGCGGGGTAAGTTCTGAAAAACTGTTTTTT. It yields the protein CASSPYPSTGRGVSSEKLFF. The chain carries TRBV4-1 and TRBJ1-4; 7 nucleotides line up with TRBD1. In germline, CDR1 is MGHRA, CDR2 YSYEKL. The CDR3 length is 20 residues. V gave up 4 bases and J gave up 7 bases; unmatched junction bases: 24.

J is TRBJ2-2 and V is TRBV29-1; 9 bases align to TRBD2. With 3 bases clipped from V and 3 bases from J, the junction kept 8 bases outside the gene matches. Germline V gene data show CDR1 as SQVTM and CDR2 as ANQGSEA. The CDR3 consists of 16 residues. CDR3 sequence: CSVDRGSGGYTGELFF. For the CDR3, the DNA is TGCAGCGTTGACAGGGGTAGCGGGGGATACACCGGGGAGCTGTTTTTT.

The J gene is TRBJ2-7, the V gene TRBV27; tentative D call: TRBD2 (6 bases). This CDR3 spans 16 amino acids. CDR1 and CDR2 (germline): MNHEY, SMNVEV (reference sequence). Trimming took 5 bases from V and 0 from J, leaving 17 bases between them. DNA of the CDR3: TGTGCCAGCAGTAGAACTCTTGGGGGGAGCTCCTACGAGCAGTACTTC. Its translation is CASSRTLGGSSYEQYF.

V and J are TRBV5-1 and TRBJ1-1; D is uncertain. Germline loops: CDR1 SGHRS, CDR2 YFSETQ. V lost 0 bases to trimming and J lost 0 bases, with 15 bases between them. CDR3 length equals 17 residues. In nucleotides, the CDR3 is TGCGCCAGCAGCTTGGCCGCTCAGCGTCTTCTGAACACTGAAGCTTTCTTT. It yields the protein CASSLAAQRLLNTEAFF.

The CDR3 spells CSARPRDRGPTETEAFF. The CDR3 DNA reads as TGCAGCGCTCGACCCAGGGACAGGGGCCCCACCGAGACTGAAGCTTTCTTT. The chain joins TRBV29-1 to TRBJ1-1, with 10 bases matching TRBD1. The germline V gene has CDR1 SQVTM and CDR2 ANQGSEA. J gave up 5 bases and V 7 bases, and 19 bases lay outside the gene matches. The CDR3 is made up of 17 amino acids.

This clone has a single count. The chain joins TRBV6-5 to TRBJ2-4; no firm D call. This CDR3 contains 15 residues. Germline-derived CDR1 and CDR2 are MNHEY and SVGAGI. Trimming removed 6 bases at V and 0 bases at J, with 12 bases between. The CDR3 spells CASSLDLLAKNIQYF. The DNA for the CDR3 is TGTGCCAGCAGCCTTGATCTATTAGCCAAAAACATTCAGTACTTC.

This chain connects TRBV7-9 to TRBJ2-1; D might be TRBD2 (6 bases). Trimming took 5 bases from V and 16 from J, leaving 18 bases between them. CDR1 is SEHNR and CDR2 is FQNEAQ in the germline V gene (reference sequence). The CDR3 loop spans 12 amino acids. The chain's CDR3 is CASSLPGTAGFF. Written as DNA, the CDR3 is TGTGCCAGCAGCCTACCGGGGACTGCGGGATTCTTC.

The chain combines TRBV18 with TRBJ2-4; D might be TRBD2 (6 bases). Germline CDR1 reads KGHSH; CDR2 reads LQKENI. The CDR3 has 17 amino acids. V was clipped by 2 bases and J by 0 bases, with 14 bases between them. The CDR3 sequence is CASSPGGIRLAKNIQYF. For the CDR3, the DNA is TGTGCCAGCTCACCAGGAGGGATAAGACTAGCCAAAAACATTCAGTACTTC. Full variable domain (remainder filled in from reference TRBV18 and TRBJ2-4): NAGVMQNPRHLVRRRGQEARLRCSPMKGHSHVYWYRQLPEEGLKFMVYLQKENIIDESGMPKERFSAEFPKEGPSILRIQQVVRGDSAAYFCASSPGGIRLAKNIQYFGAGTRLSVL.

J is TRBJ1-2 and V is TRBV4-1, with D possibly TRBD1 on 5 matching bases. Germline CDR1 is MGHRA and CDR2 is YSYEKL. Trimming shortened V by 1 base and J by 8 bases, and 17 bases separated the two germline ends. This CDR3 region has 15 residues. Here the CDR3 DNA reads TGCGCCAGCAGCCAAGCTTGGAGCAGGGCGAACGGCTACACCTTC. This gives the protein CASSQAWSRANGYTF.

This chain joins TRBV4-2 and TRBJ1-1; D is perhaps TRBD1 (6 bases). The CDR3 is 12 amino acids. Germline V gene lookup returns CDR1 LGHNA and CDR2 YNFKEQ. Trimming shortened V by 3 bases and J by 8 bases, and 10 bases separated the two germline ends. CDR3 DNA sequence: TGTGCCAGCAGCCACCTTGACAGGGAAGCTTTCTTT. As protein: CASSHLDREAFF.

The CDR3 sequence: CASSQYHGVSYEQYF. The CDR3 bases are TGTGCCAGCAGCCAATATCACGGAGTAAGCTACGAGCAGTACTTC. J is TRBJ2-7 and V is TRBV16, with D hard to call. The germline V and J ends were trimmed by 1 base and 3 bases, with 13 bases remaining between them. Per the germline V gene, CDR1 is KGHSY and CDR2 is FQNENV. This CDR3 has 15 residues.

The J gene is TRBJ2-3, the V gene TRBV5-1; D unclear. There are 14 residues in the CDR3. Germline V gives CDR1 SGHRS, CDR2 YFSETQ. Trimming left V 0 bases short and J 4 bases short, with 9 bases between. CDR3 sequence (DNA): TGCGCCAGCAGCTTGGCCTTCAGTGCAGATACGCAGTATTTT. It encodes CASSLAFSADTQYF.

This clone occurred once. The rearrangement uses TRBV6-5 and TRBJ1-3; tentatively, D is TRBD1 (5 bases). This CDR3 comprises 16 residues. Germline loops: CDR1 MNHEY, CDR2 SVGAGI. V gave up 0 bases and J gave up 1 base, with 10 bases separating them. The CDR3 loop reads CASSYSGAGSGNTIYF. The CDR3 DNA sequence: TGTGCCAGCAGTTACTCAGGGGCAGGATCTGGAAACACCATATATTTT.

The CDR3 nucleotides are TGCGCCAGCAGCCCCCACCGCGACGAGCAGTACTTC. Protein: CASSPHRDEQYF. The gene calls are TRBV5-1 and TRBJ2-7; D is unclear. Germline CDR1 reads SGHRS; CDR2 reads YFSETQ. V was shortened by 4 bases and J by 5 bases, with 10 bases between the two germline ends. The CDR3 covers 12 residues.

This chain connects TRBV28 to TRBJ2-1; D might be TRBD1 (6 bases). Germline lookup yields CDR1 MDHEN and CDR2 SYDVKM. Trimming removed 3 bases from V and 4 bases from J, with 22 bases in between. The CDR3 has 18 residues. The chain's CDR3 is CASSFIIVRQGIYNEQFF. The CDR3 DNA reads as TGTGCCAGCAGTTTCATAATCGTGAGGCAGGGGATATACAATGAGCAGTTCTTC.

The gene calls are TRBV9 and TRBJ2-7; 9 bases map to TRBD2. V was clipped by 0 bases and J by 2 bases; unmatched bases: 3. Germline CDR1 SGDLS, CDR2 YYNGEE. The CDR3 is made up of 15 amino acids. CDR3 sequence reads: CASSVVAGGPYEQYF. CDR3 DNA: TGTGCCAGCAGCGTAGTGGCGGGGGGGCCCTACGAGCAGTACTTC. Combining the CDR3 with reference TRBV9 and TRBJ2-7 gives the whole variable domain DSGVTQTPKHLITATGQRVTLRCSPRSGDLSVYWYQQSLDQGLQFLIQYYNGEERAKGNILERFSAQQFPDLHSELNLSSLELGDSALYFCASSVVAGGPYEQYFGPGTRLTVT.

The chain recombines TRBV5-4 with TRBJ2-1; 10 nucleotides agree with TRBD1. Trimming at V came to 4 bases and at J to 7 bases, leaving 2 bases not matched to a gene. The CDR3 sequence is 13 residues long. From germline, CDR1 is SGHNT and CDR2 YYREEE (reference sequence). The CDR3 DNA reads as TGTGCCAGCAGCAGGGACAGGGGAAATGAGCAGTTCTTC. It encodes CASSRDRGNEQFF.

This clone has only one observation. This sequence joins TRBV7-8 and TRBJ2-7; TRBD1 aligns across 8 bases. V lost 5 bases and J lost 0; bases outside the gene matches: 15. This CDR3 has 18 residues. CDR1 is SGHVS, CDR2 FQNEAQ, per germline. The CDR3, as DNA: TGTGCCAGCAGCAGACGTACCCGGACAGGGCTGGCCTCCTACGAGCAGTACTTC. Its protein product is CASSRRTRTGLASYEQYF.

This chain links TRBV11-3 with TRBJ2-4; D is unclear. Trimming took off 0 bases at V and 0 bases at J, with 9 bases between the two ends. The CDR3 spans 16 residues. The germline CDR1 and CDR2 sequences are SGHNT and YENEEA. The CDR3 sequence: CASSLDPAAAKNIQYF. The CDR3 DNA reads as TGTGCCAGCAGCTTAGATCCCGCGGCAGCCAAAAACATTCAGTACTTC. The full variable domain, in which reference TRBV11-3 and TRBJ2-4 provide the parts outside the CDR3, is EAGVVQSPRYKIIEKKQPVAFWCNPISGHNTLYWYLQNLGQGPELLIRYENEEAVDDSQLPKDRFSAERLKGVDSTLKIQPAELGDSAVYLCASSLDPAAAKNIQYFGAGTRLSVL.

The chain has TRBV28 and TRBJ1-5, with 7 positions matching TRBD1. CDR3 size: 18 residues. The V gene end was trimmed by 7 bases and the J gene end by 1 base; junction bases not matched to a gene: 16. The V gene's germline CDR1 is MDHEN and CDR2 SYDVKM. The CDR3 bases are TGTGCCAGCACCCTCCCTTCGGAGACAGGGTTCAGCAATCAGCCCCAGCATTTT. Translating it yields CASTLPSETGFSNQPQHF. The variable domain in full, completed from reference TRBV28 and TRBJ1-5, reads DVKVTQSSRYLVKRTGEKVFLECVQDMDHENMFWYRQDPGLGLRLIYFSYDVKMKEKGDIPEGYSVSREKKERFSLILESASTNQTSMYLCASTLPSETGFSNQPQHFGDGTRLSIL.

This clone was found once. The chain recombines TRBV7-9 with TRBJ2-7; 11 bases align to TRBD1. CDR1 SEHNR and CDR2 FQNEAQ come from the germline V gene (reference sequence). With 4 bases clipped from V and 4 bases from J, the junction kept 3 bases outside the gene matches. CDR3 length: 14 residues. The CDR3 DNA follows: TGTGCCAGCAGCTCGGACAGGGGGCCTTACGAGCAGTACTTC. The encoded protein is CASSSDRGPYEQYF. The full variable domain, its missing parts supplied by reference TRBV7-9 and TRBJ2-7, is DTGVSQNPRHKITKRGQNVTFRCDPISEHNRLYWYRQTLGQGPEFLTYFQNEAQLEKSRLLSDRFSAERPKGSFSTLEIQRTEQGDSAMYLCASSSDRGPYEQYFGPGTRLTVT.

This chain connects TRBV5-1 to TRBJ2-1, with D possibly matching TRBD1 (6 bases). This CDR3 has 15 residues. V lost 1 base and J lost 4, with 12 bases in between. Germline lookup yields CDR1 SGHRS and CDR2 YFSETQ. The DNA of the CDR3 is TGCGCCAGCAGCTTGCCCCAAGGGGGATACAATGAGCAGTTCTTC. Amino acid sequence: CASSLPQGGYNEQFF.